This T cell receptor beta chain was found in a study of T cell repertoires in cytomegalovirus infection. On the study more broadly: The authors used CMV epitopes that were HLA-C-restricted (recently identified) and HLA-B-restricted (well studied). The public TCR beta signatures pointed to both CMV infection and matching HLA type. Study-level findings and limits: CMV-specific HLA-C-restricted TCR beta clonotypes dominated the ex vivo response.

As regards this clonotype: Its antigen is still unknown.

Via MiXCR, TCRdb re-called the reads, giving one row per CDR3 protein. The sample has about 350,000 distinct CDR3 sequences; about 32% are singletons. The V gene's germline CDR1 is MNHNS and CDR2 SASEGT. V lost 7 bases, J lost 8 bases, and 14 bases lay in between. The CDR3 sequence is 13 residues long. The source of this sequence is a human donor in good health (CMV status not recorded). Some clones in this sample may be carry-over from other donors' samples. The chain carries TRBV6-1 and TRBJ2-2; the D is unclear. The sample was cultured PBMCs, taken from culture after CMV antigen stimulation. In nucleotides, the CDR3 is TGTGCCAGCACTACCGGCTCCAAGGGGGAGCTGTTTTTT. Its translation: CASTTGSKGELFF.